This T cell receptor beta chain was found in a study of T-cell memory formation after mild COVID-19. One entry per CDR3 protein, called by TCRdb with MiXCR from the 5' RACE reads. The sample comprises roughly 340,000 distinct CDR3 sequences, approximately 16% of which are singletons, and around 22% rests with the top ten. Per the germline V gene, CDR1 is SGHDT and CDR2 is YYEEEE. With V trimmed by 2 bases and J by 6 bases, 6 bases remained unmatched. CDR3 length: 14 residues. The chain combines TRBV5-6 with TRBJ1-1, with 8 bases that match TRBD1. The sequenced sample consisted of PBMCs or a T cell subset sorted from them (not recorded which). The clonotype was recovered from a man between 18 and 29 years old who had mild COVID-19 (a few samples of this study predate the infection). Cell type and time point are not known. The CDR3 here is CASSLPQGGPEAFF. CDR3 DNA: TGTGCCAGCAGCTTACCACAGGGGGGACCTGAAGCTTTCTTT. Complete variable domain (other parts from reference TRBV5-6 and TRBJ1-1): DAGVTQSPTHLIKTRGQQVTLRCSPKSGHDTVSWYQQALGQGPQFIFQYYEEEERQRGNFPDRFSGHQFPNYSSELNVNALLLGDSALYLCASSLPQGGPEAFFGQGTRLTVV.